This T cell receptor beta chain was found in a study of blood T cell repertoires in COVID-19. Across the study: COVID-19 samples collected from the United States, Italy and Spain covered acute and convalescent phases. Sample material is recorded as cDNA or gDNA derived from T cells, B-cell-depleted T cells, or PBMCs.

Authors' analysis steps: Amplification from reference gene primers served as the basis for estimated nucleated cell counts. Clones were read by immunoSEQ multiplex PCR, and TCRdb kept only the in-frame ones, dropping some. The V and J calls and clone size are taken from that table; D and trimming were inferred from the DNA. The repertoire has more than 300,000 clones, 89% of them found once; the top ten carry 1.5% to 2%. The CDR3 sequence is 15 residues long. The germline V and J ends were trimmed by 4 bases and 7 bases, with 14 bases remaining between them. From germline, CDR1 is KGHSH and CDR2 LQKENI.

Sequenced input: peripheral blood. The sequence was obtained from a woman in her twenties or thirties with COVID-19, enrolled during active disease. V usage is TRBV18 and J usage is TRBJ1-6; the D gene is possibly TRBD1 (5 bases). The CDR3 nucleotides read TGTGCCAGCTCACTTAACCAGGGTGACAATTCACCCCTCCACTTT. Amino acids: CASSLNQGDNSPLHF. The full variable domain, with the rest looked up from reference TRBV18 and TRBJ1-6, is NAGVMQNPRHLVRRRGQEARLRCSPMKGHSHVYWYRQLPEEGLKFMVYLQKENIIDESGMPKERFSAEFPKEGPSILRIQQVVRGDSAAYFCASSLNQGDNSPLHFGNGTRLTVT.